This TCR beta chain is drawn from a study of shared clonotypes between healthy human individuals. General observations from the study: Sampling included only blood; tissue repertoires likely differ.

Of note for this clone: As yet, its antigen is unknown.

The authors split each subset's genomic DNA evenly across several immunoSEQ plates. TCRdb's copy holds only in-frame clones and misses some; the assay was immunoSEQ multiplex PCR. The sample has 550,000 to 700,000 clones, about three quarters seen once. J was trimmed by 5 bases and V by 3 bases; bases with no gene match: 3. The CDR3 loop spans 14 amino acids. Germline V lookup: CDR1 SEHNR, CDR2 FQNEAQ (reference sequence). The sequence derives from a woman in her twenties or thirties in good health. The chain employs TRBV7-9 and TRBJ1-2, with 10 bases lining up with TRBD1. Sequencing was performed on memory CD4+ T cells sorted from blood. Sample subset: CD45RA-negative fraction. This CDR3 is CASSLPGQGYGYTF. The CDR3 nucleotides are TGTGCCAGCAGCTTGCCGGGACAGGGGTATGGCTACACCTTC.